Sequencing of this T cell receptor (beta chain) was carried out in a study of T cell responses to AZD1222 COVID-19 vaccine. Whole-study results and caveats: Donors, mostly white British, included more females; clonal diversity was possibly underestimated.

Turning to this clone: The antigen is unknown.

Method: immunoSEQ multiplex PCR; TCRdb's copy keeps in-frame clones and lacks some. The repertoire holds roughly 56,000 clones, with 70% to 90% as singletons. The CDR3 covers 15 residues. Germline lookup yields CDR1 SGHDN and CDR2 FVKESK. V dropped 3 bases and J dropped 1 base, with 12 bases sitting between them. The V call is TRBV14, the J call TRBJ1-1, with D hard to call. The source was peripheral blood, collected on day 0 of AZD1222 vaccination. The clonotype originates from an adult in good health. CDR3 loop: CASSQIRFGNTEAFF. The CDR3, as DNA: TGTGCCAGCAGCCAGATACGGTTCGGGAACACTGAAGCTTTCTTT.